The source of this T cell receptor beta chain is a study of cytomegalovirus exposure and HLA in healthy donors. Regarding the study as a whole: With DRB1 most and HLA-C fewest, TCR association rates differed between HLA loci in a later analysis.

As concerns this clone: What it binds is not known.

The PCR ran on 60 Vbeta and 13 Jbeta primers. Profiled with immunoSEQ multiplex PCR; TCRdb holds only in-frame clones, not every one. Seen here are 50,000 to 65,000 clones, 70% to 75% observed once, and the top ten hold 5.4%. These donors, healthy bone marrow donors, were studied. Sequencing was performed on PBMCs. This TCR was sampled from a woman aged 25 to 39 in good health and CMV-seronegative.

DNA of the CDR3: TGTGCCTGGAGCTTACAGGTTGGGCAGCCCCAGCATTTT. Encoded protein: CAWSLQVGQPQHF. The chain links TRBV30 to TRBJ1-5, with D possibly TRBD1 on 5 matching bases. CDR1 and CDR2 (germline): GTSNPN, SVGIG (reference sequence). V lost 3 bases, J lost 7 bases, and 13 bases lay in between. The CDR3 runs to 13 residues.